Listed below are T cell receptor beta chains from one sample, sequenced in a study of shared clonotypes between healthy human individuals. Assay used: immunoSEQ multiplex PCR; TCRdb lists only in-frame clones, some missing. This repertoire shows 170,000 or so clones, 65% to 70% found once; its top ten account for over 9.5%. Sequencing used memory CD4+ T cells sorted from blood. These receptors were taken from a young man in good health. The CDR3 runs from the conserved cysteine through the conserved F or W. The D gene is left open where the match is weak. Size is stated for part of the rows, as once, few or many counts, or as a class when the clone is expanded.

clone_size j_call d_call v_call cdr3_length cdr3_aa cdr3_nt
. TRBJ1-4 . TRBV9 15 CASSVLGTPNEKLFF TGTGCCAGCAGCGTATTGGGGACACCTAATGAAAAACTGTTTTTT
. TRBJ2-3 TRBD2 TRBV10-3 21 CAISASPLAGGQAINTDTQYF TGTGCCATCAGCGCCTCGCCACTAGCGGGAGGCCAAGCTATAAACACAGATACGCAGTATTTT
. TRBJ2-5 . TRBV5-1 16 CASSLGAGAAQETQYF TGCGCCAGCAGCTTGGGTGCAGGGGCCGCACAAGAGACCCAGTACTTC
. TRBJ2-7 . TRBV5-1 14 CASRPGPTSYEQYF TGCGCCAGCCGACCGGGGCCTACCTCCTACGAGCAGTACTTC
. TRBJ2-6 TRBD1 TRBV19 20 CASSSPGLGQGNSGANVLTF TGTGCCAGTAGTAGCCCAGGTTTGGGACAGGGGAACTCTGGGGCCAACGTCCTGACTTTC
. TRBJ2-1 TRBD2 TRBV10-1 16 CASSRTSVSSYNEQFF TGCGCCAGCAGTCGGACTAGCGTTAGCTCCTACAATGAGCAGTTCTTC
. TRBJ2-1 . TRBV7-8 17 CASSLVFVGSSYNEQFF TGTGCCAGCAGCTTAGTCTTTGTCGGGAGCTCCTACAATGAGCAGTTCTTC
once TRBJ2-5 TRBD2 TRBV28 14 CATMTSGSVETQYF TGTGCCACCATGACTAGCGGGAGTGTCGAGACCCAGTACTTC
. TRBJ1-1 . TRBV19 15 CASSIDRVELPEAFF TGTGCCAGTAGTATAGACAGGGTTGAATTACCTGAAGCTTTCTTT
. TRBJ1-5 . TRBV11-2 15 CASSSLQGLGQPQHF TGTGCCAGCAGCTCGCTACAGGGTCTAGGACAGCCCCAGCATTTT
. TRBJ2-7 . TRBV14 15 CASSRGYSGAYEQYF TGTGCCAGCAGCCGGGGTTATTCGGGAGCCTACGAGCAGTACTTC
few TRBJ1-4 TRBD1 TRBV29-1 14 CSVGDSTTNEKLFF TGCAGCGTTGGGGACAGCACAACTAATGAAAAACTGTTTTTT
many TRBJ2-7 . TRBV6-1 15 CASSEDLRTNYEQYF TGTGCCAGCAGTGAAGATTTGCGGACGAACTACGAGCAGTACTTC
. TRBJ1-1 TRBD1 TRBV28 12 CASCQGALEAFF TGTGCCAGCTGCCAGGGGGCCCTTGAAGCTTTCTTT
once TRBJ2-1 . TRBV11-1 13 CASSQTLYNEQFF TGTGCCAGCAGCCAGACACTATACAATGAGCAGTTCTTC
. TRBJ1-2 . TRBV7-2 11 CASSLRDIYTF TGTGCCAGCAGCCTCCGGGACATCTACACCTTC
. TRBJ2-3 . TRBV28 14 CASSSRMSTDTQYF TGTGCCAGCAGTTCCCGGATGAGCACAGATACGCAGTATTTT
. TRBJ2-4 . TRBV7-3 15 CASSLEPGGKNIQYF TGTGCCAGCAGCTTAGAACCCGGGGGCAAAAACATTCAGTACTTC
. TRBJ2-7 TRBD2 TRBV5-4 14 CATTSGSGYGEQYF TGTGCCACTACTAGCGGGAGTGGGTATGGGGAGCAGTACTTC
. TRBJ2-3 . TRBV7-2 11 CASSFGDTQYF TGTGCCAGCAGCTTCGGAGATACGCAGTATTTT
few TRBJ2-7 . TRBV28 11 CASSLTVEQYF TGTGCCAGCAGCCTAACCGTGGAGCAGTACTTC
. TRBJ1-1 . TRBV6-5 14 CASSLLVGAGEAFF TGTGCCAGCAGCCTCCTTGTAGGGGCTGGTGAAGCTTTCTTT
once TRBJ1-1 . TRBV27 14 CASSTRGGNTEAFF TGTGCCAGCAGCACCAGGGGAGGGAACACTGAAGCTTTCTTT
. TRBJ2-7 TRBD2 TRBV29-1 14 CSVRVSGSFSEQYF TGCAGCGTTCGGGTCAGCGGGAGTTTTTCCGAGCAGTACTTC
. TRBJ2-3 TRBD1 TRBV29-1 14 CSLRQGALADTQYF TGCAGCTTGAGACAGGGGGCGCTTGCAGATACGCAGTATTTT
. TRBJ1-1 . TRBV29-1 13 CSVDRLGGSEAFF TGCAGCGTTGATAGGCTAGGGGGATCTGAAGCTTTCTTT
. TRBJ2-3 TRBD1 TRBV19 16 CASSIGDRGYTDTQYF TGTGCCAGTAGTATTGGAGACAGGGGGTACACAGATACGCAGTATTTT
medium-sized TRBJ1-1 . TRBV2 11 CASSYDGEAFF TGTGCCAGCAGTTATGACGGTGAAGCTTTCTTT
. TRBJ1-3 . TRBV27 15 CASSLSGFSGNTIYF TGTGCCAGCAGTTTATCGGGGTTCTCTGGAAACACCATATATTTT
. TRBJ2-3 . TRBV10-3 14 CAIKGSRGTDTQYF TGTGCCATCAAGGGAAGCAGAGGCACAGATACGCAGTATTTT
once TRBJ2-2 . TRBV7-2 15 CASSLSGAYTGELFF TGTGCCAGCAGCCTGAGTGGCGCCTACACCGGGGAGCTGTTTTTT
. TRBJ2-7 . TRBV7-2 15 CASSSSRGTGYEQYF TGTGCCAGCAGCTCATCCCGCGGTACGGGGTACGAGCAGTACTTC
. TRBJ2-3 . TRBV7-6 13 CASSLAWTDTQYF TGTGCCAGCAGCTTAGCGTGGACAGATACGCAGTATTTT
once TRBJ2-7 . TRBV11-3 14 CAILFRDIRYEQYF TGTGCCATCTTATTCCGGGACATAAGATACGAGCAGTACTTC
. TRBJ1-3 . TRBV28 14 CASSPGQSGNTIYF TGTGCCAGCAGTCCAGGGCAATCTGGAAACACCATATATTTT
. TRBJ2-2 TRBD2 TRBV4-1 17 CASSPGTSGRTTGELFF TGCGCCAGCAGCCCCGGGACTAGCGGGAGGACCACCGGGGAGCTGTTTTTT
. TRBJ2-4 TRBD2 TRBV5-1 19 CASSLRGGSGGEAKNIQYF TGCGCCAGCAGCTTGAGGGGCGGGAGCGGGGGAGAAGCCAAAAACATTCAGTACTTC
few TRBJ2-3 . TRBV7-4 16 CASIYGLETPVDTQYF TGTGCCAGCATCTATGGACTGGAGACGCCGGTGGATACGCAGTATTTT
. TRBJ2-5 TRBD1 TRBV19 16 CASSMPPGQGTETQYF TGTGCCAGTAGTATGCCACCGGGACAGGGTACGGAGACCCAGTACTTC
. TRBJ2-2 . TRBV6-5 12 CASSPHTGELFF TGTGCCAGCAGTCCCCACACCGGGGAGCTGTTTTTT
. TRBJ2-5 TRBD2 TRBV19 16 CASSMRLAGIQETQYF TGTGCCAGTAGTATGAGACTAGCGGGAATCCAAGAGACCCAGTACTTC
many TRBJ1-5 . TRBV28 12 CASSYGNQPQHF TGTGCCAGCAGTTATGGGAATCAGCCCCAGCATTTT
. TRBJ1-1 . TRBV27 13 CASSSTRNTEAFF TGTGCCAGCAGTTCGACCCGGAACACTGAAGCTTTCTTT
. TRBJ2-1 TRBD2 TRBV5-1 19 CASSLAPTSGSLPGNEQFF TGCGCCAGCAGCTTGGCGCCGACTAGCGGGAGTCTCCCCGGCAATGAGCAGTTCTTC
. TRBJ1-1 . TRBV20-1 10 CSATGTEAFF TGCAGTGCTACGGGGACTGAAGCTTTCTTT
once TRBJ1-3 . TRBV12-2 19 CASRPGQGPWLTSGNTIYF TGTGCAAGTCGCCCCGGACAGGGACCGTGGCTAACCTCTGGAAACACCATATATTTT
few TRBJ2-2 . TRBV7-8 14 CASRPGPNTGELFF TGTGCCAGTCGTCCCGGACCGAACACCGGGGAGCTGTTTTTT
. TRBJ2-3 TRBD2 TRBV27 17 CASSLGRGTSGTDTQYF TGTGCCAGCAGTTTAGGACGTGGGACTAGCGGCACAGATACGCAGTATTTT
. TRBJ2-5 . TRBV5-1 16 CASSPRTAIPGETQYF TGCGCCAGCAGTCCCCGGACAGCCATCCCTGGGGAGACCCAGTACTTC
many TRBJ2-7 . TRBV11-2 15 CASSLGYEISYEQYF TGTGCCAGCAGCTTAGGGTACGAGATCTCCTACGAGCAGTACTTC
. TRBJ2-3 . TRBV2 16 CASSVGWSSTTDTQYF TGTGCCAGCAGTGTGGGTTGGAGCTCGACGACAGATACGCAGTATTTT
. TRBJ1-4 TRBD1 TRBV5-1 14 CASSIGTEGEKLFF TGCGCCAGCAGCATCGGGACAGAAGGGGAAAAACTGTTTTTT
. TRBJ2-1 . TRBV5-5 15 CASSNRDTGSGEQFF TGTGCCAGCAGCAACCGGGACACGGGCTCCGGCGAGCAGTTCTTC
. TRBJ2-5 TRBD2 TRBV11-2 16 CASSLRGLAGGETQYF TGTGCCAGCAGCTTAAGAGGCCTAGCGGGAGGAGAGACCCAGTACTTC